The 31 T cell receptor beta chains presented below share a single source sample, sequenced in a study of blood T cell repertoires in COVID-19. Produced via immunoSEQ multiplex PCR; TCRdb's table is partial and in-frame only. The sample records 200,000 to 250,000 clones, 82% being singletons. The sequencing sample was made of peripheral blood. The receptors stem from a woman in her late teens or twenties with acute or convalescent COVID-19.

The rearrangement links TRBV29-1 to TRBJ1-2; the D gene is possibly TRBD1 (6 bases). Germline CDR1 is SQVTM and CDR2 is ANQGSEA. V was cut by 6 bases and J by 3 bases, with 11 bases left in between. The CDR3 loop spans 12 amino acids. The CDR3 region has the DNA TGCAGCGTCTCGGACAGCGACTATGGCTACACCTTC. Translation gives CSVSDSDYGYTF. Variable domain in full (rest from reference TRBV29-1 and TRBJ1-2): SAVISQKPSRDICQRGTSLTIQCQVDSQVTMMFWYRQQPGQSLTLIATANQGSEATYESGFVIDKFPISRPNLTFSTLTVSNMSPEDSSIYLCSVSDSDYGYTFGSGTRLTVV.

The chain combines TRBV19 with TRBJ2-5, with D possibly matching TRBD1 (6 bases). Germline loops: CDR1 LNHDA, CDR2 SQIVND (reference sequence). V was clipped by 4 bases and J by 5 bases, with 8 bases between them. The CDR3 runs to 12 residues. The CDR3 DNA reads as TGTGCCAGTAGTACAGGGGTGGAGACCCAGTACTTC. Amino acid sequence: CASSTGVETQYF.

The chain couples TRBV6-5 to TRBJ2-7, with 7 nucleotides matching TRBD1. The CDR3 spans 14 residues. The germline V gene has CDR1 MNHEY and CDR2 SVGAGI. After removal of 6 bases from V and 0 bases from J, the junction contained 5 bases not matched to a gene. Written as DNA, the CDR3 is TGTGCCAGCAGAGTAAGGGACAGCTCCTACGAGCAGTACTTC. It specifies CASRVRDSSYEQYF.

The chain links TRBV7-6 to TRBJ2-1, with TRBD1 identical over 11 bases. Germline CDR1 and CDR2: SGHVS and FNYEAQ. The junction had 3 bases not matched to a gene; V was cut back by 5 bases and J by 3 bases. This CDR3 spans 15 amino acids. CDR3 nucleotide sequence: TGTGCCAGCAGCCCCGGGACAGGGGGCTACAATGAGCAGTTCTTC. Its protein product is CASSPGTGGYNEQFF. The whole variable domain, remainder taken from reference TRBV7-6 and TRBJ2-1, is GAGVSQSPRYKVTKRGQDVALRCDPISGHVSLYWYRQALGQGPEFLTYFNYEAQQDKSGLPNDRFSAERPEGSISTLTIQRTEQRDSAMYRCASSPGTGGYNEQFFGPGTRLTVL.

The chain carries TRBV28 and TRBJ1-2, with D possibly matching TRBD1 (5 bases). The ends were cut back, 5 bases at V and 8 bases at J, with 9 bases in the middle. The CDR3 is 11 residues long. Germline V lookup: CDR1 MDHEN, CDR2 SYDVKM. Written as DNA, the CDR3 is TGTGCCAGCAGTCGCGACAGCGGCTACACCTTC. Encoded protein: CASSRDSGYTF.

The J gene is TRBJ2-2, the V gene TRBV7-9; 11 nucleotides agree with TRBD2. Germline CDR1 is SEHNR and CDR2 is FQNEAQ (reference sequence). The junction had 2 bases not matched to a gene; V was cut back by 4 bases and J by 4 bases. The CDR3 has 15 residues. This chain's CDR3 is CASSYSGRGTGELFF. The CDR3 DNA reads TGTGCCAGCAGCTATAGCGGGAGGGGCACCGGGGAGCTGTTTTTT.

CDR3 nucleotides: TGCGCCAGCAGCTCAACCCCGGGACAGGGGTTGAGAGCCTACAATGAGCAGTTCTTC. Amino acid sequence: CASSSTPGQGLRAYNEQFF. The chain joins TRBV5-1 to TRBJ2-1; TRBD1 matches at 10 bases. There are 19 residues in the CDR3. In germline, CDR1 is SGHRS, CDR2 YFSETQ. Trimming at V came to 3 bases and at J to 2 bases, leaving 14 bases not matched to a gene.

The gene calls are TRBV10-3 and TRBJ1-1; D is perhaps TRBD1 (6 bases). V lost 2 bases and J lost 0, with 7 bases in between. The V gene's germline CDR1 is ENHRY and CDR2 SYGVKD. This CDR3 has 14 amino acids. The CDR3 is CAISEGGLNTEAFF. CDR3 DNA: TGTGCCATCAGTGAGGGGGGCTTGAACACTGAAGCTTTCTTT.

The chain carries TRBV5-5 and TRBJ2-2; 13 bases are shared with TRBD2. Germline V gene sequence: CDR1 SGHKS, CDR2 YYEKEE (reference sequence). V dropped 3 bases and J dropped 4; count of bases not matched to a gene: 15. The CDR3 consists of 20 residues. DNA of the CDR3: TGTGCCAGCAGCTCCCAGCGGGGGGGACTAGCGGGATTTGGCACCGGGGAGCTGTTTTTT. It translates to CASSSQRGGLAGFGTGELFF.

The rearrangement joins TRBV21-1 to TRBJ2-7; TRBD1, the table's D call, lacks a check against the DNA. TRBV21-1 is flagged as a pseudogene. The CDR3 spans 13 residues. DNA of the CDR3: TGTGCCAGCAGACAGGGAAAGGGCTACGAGCAGTACTTC. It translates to CASRQGKGYEQYF.

The CDR3 loop is CASSPGHSLYEQYF. The CDR3 DNA sequence: TGTGCCAGCTCACCGGGACATTCCCTCTACGAGCAGTACTTC. The chain has TRBV18 and TRBJ2-7; a possible D gene is TRBD1 (6 bases). In germline, CDR1 is KGHSH, CDR2 LQKENI. V shed 3 bases and J shed 3 bases, with 12 bases lying between them. The CDR3 spans 14 residues.

Here the CDR3 reads CASSQVNSRSRDRVYEQYF. For the CDR3, the DNA is TGCGCCAGCAGCCAGGTCAATTCCCGAAGCCGGGACAGAGTCTACGAGCAGTACTTC. J is TRBJ2-7 and V is TRBV4-3; 7 bases match TRBD1. V gave up 3 bases and J gave up 3 bases; unmatched junction bases: 20. The germline CDR1 and CDR2 sequences are LGHNA and YSLEER. This CDR3 has 19 amino acids.

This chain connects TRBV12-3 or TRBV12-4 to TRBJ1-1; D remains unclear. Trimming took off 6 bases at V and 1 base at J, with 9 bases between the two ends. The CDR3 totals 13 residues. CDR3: CASSRLGNTEAFF. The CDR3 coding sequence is TGTGCCAGCAGCAGACTCGGGAACACTGAAGCTTTCTTT.

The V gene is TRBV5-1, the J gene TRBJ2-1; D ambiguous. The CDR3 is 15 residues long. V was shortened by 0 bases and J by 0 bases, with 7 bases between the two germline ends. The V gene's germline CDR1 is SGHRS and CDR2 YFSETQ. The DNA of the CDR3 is TGCGCCAGCAGCTTGGGCGAGAGCTCCTACAATGAGCAGTTCTTC. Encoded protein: CASSLGESSYNEQFF.

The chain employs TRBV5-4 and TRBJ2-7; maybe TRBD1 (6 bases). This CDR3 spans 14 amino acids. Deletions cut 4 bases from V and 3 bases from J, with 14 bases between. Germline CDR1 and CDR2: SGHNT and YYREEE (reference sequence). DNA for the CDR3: TGTGCCAGCAGCCTAGACGGGACACTCTACGAGCAGTACTTC. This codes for CASSLDGTLYEQYF.

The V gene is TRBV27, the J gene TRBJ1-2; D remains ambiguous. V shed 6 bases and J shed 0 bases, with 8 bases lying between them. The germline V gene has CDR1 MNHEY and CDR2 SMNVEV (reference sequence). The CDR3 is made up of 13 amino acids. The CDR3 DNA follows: TGTGCCAGCAGCCTTCACTCTAACTATGGCTACACCTTC. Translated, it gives CASSLHSNYGYTF.

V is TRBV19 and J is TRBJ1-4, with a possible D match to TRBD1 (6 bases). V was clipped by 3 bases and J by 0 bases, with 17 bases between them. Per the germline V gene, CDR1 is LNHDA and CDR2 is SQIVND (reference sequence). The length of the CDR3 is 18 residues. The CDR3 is CASSISRQATSTNEKLFF. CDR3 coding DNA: TGTGCCAGTAGTATTTCGCGACAGGCGACCTCAACTAATGAAAAACTGTTTTTT.

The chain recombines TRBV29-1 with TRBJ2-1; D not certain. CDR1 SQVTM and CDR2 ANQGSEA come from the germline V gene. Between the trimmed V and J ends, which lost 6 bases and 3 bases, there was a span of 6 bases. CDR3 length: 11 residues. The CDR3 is CSVNSYNEQFF. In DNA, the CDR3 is TGCAGCGTGAACAGCTACAATGAGCAGTTCTTC.

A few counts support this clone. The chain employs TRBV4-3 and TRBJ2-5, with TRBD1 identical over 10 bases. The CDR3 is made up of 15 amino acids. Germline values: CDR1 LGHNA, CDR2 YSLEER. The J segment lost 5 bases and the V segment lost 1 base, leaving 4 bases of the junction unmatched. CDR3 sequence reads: CASSQGQGAGETQYF. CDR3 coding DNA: TGCGCCAGCAGCCAAGGACAGGGGGCTGGGGAGACCCAGTACTTC.

The DNA for the CDR3 is TGTGCCTGGAGTGTGTACATGGGGCAGATCAATCAGCCCCAGCATTTT. Residues: CAWSVYMGQINQPQHF. This chain uses TRBV30 with TRBJ1-5; D is possibly TRBD1 (5 bases). V was pared by 0 bases and J by 3 bases, with 15 bases between. The CDR3 sequence is 16 residues long. Germline V gene data show CDR1 as GTSNPN and CDR2 as SVGIG (reference sequence). The full variable domain, in which reference TRBV30 and TRBJ1-5 provide the parts outside the CDR3, is SQTIHQWPATLVQPVGSPLSLECTVEGTSNPNLYWYRQAAGRGLQLLFYSVGIGQISSEVPQNLSASRPQDRQFILSSKKLLLSDSGFYLCAWSVYMGQINQPQHFGDGTRLSIL.

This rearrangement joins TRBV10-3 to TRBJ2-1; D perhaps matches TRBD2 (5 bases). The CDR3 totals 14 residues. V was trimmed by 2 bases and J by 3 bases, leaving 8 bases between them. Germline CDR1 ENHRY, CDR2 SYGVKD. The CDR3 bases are TGTGCCATCAGTGAGCAACTAGTCTACAATGAGCAGTTCTTC. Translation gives CAISEQLVYNEQFF.

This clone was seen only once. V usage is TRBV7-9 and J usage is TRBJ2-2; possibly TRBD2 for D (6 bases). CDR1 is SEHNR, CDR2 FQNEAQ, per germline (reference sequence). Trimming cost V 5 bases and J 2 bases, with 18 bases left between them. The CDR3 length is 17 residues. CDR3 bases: TGTGCCAGCAGCCCAAGGGCGGGGCCCCTTAACACCGGGGAGCTGTTTTTT. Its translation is CASSPRAGPLNTGELFF.

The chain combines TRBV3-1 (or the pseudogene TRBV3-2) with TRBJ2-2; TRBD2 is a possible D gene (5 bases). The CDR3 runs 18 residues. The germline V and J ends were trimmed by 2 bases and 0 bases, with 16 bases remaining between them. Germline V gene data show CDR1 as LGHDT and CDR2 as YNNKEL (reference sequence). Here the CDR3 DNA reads TGTGCCAGCAGCCAAATGGTTAGCGCCCGGTCGAACACCGGGGAGCTGTTTTTT. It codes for CASSQMVSARSNTGELFF.

Written as DNA, the CDR3 is TGCGCCAGCAGCCAAGATGAGAGGGCGCGTTATCCCGGGGAGCTGTTTTTT. Translated, it gives CASSQDERARYPGELFF. This chain joins TRBV4-3 and TRBJ2-2, with TRBD2 as a possible D gene (5 bases). The germline V gene encodes CDR1 LGHNA and CDR2 YSLEER. There are 17 residues in the CDR3. With 0 bases removed from V and 6 bases from J, the gap between germline ends came to 17 bases.

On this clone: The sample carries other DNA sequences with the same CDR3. CDR3 sequence: CASSLTGSYEQYF. The DNA for the CDR3 is TGCGCCAGCAGCTTAACAGGGTCCTACGAGCAGTACTTC. This chain joins TRBV5-1 and TRBJ2-7; tentatively, D is TRBD1 (6 bases). The germline V gene encodes CDR1 SGHRS and CDR2 YFSETQ. Trimming cost V 2 bases and J 1 base, with 7 bases left between them. The CDR3 is 13 residues long.

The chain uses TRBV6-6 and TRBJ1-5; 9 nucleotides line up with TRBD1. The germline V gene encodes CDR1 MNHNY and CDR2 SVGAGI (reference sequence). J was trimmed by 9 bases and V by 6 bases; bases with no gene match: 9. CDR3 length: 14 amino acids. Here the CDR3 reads CASRPDRGGRPQHF. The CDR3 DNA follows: TGTGCCAGCAGACCCGACAGGGGGGGACGGCCCCAGCATTTT.

This chain's CDR3 is CASSLDRASYGYTF. The CDR3 DNA is TGCGCCAGCAGCTTGGACAGGGCCAGTTATGGCTACACCTTC. The rearrangement joins TRBV5-1 to TRBJ1-2, with D possibly matching TRBD1 (6 bases). This CDR3 has 14 residues. Germline CDR1 is SGHRS and CDR2 is YFSETQ. Trimming stripped 0 bases from V and 5 bases from J, with 11 bases between.

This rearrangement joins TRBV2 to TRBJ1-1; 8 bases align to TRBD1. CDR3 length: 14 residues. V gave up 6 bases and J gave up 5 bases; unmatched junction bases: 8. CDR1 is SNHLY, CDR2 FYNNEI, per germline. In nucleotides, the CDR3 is TGTGCCAGCAGGGCCCAGGGGGCAAGTACTGAAGCTTTCTTT. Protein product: CASRAQGASTEAFF.

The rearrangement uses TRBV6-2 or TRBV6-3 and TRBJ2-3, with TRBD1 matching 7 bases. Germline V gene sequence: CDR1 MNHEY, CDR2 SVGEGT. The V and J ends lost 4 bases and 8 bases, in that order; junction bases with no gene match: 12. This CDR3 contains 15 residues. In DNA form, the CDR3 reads TGTGCCAGCAGTTCTGACAGGGCGGTTTTTGGTACGCAGTATTTT. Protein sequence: CASSSDRAVFGTQYF.

The chain's CDR3 is CASRYRGRIRAGELFF. In DNA, the CDR3 is TGTGCCAGCAGATACAGGGGGCGGATTAGGGCCGGGGAGCTGTTTTTT. The chain uses TRBV11-3 and TRBJ2-2; 9 nucleotides agree with TRBD1. Trimming took 6 bases from V and 6 from J; bases not matched to a gene: 11. The CDR3 extends over 16 amino acids. In germline, CDR1 is SGHNT, CDR2 YENEEA.

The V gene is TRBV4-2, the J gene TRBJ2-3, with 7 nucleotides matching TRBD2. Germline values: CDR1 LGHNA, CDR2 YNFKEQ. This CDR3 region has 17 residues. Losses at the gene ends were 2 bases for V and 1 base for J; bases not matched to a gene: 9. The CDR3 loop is CASSQQTAGWGTDTQYF. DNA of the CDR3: TGTGCCAGCAGCCAACAAACAGCGGGATGGGGCACAGATACGCAGTATTTT.